In this sample, the clone carrying this T cell receptor (beta chain) turned up many times. What it binds is not known. Each cDNA molecule carried a unique molecular identifier. Each CDR3 protein gets one entry after TCRdb re-called the 5' RACE reads with MiXCR. Of roughly 50,000 distinct CDR3 sequences listed, roughly 8% are singletons. This specimen comes from a study of early T cells in non-severe SARS-CoV-2 infection. As for the study in general: Sequencing of unsorted whole blood was done on bulk RNA, leaving chains unpaired.

This CDR3 is 18 amino acids long. CDR1 SGHDN and CDR2 FVKESK come from the germline V gene. The V end was cut by 0 bases, the J end by 2 bases, with 14 bases between. Study outcomes and limitations: Private and CD4 specificities were missed by VDJdb matching, which favored anti-spike CD8 responses.

The gene calls are TRBV14 and TRBJ2-6, with a tentative D call TRBD1 (6 bases). The material sequenced was whole blood. This receptor was taken from an adult who was a healthcare worker with PCR-confirmed SARS-CoV-2 infection or an uninfected control (not recorded which). The chain's CDR3 is CASSQDVARTAGANVLTF. The DNA for the CDR3 is TGTGCCAGCAGCCAAGACGTAGCCAGGACAGCTGGGGCCAACGTCCTGACTTTC.